This T cell receptor beta chain was found in a study of cytomegalovirus exposure and HLA in healthy donors. This CDR3 contains 15 residues. Germline CDR1 and CDR2: MNHNS and SASEGT. The ends were cut back, 5 bases at V and 0 bases at J, with 12 bases in the middle. About this clone itself: What it recognizes is unknown.

Notes on the study in general: It was reported that the classifier diagnosed cytomegalovirus status with high specificity and sensitivity in both the original and validation cohorts. Previously analyzed data showed that most TCR beta V segments were productive at a frequency of about 87% or about 30%. Cytomegalovirus association was assigned to approximately 160 TCR beta chains.

PCR was performed using 60 Vbeta and 13 Jbeta primers. The assay was immunoSEQ multiplex PCR, and TCRdb's table has in-frame clones only and misses some. The repertoire table contains some 130,000 clones. The chain carries TRBV6-1 and TRBJ2-3; D is uncertain. The clonotype originates from a woman aged 60 to 75 in good health and CMV-seronegative. The source material was PBMCs. Written as DNA, the CDR3 is TGTGCCAGCAGTCCCCCTCCCCCGAGCACAGATACGCAGTATTTT. Its protein is CASSPPPPSTDTQYF.